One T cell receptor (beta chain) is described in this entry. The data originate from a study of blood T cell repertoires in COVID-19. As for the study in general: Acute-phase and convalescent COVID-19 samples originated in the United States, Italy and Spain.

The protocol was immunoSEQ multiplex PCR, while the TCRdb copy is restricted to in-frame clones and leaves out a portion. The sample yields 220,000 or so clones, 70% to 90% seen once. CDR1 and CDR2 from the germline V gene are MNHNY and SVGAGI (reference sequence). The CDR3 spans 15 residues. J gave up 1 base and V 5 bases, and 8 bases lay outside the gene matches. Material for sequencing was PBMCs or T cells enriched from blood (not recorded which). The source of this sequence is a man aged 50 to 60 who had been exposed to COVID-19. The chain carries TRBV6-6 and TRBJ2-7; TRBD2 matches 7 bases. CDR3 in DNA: TGTGCCAGCAGTGCCAACGGGGGGATTTCCTACGAGCAGTACTTC. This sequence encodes CASSANGGISYEQYF.